The 29 T cell receptor beta chains below were found in one sample sequenced in a study of T cell repertoires in cytomegalovirus infection. Their target antigens are unknown. TCRdb re-derived calls from the reads in MiXCR, one entry per CDR3 protein. The table has some 920,000 distinct CDR3 sequences, 25% to 40% seen once. The specimen comprised cultured CD8+ T cells from PBMCs, sampled from culture after CMV antigen stimulation. The receptors come from a human donor in good health (CMV status not recorded). Some clones in this sample may be carry-over from other donors' samples.

This rearrangement joins TRBV5-4 to TRBJ2-1, with D possibly being TRBD1 or TRBD2 (6 bases each). CDR1 and CDR2 from the germline V gene are SGHNT and YYREEE (reference sequence). V lost 0 bases and J 7 bases, leaving 20 bases between the germline ends. The CDR3 runs 17 residues. The CDR3 region is CASSLGGAGTSRNEQFF. As DNA, the CDR3 is TGTGCCAGCAGCTTGGGGGGGGCCGGGACCTCGAGGAATGAGCAGTTCTTC.

The chain links TRBV6-5 to TRBJ1-1; D gene ambiguous. V dropped 5 bases and J dropped 5 bases, with 18 bases sitting between them. The germline CDR1 and CDR2 sequences are MNHEY and SVGAGI. This CDR3 has 15 amino acids. CDR3 sequence: CASSPMAVLGTEAFF. In DNA form, the CDR3 reads TGTGCCAGCAGTCCTATGGCGGTTCTAGGGACTGAAGCTTTCTTT.

This clonotype showed up just once. CDR3 DNA sequence: TGTGCCAGCAAGGACCCGGGGGGTTCCTACGAGCAGTACTTC. Protein sequence: CASKDPGGSYEQYF. The chain couples TRBV2 to TRBJ2-7; 7 nucleotides agree with TRBD2. CDR1 is SNHLY, CDR2 FYNNEI, per germline. With V trimmed by 7 bases and J by 1 base, 7 bases remained unmatched. CDR3 length: 14 amino acids.

The table lists this clonotype with a count of one. The chain is built from TRBV6-6 and TRBJ1-2; possible D gene TRBD1, 5 bases. This CDR3 is built from 13 residues. Germline CDR1 is MNHNY and CDR2 is SVGAGI (reference sequence). The V and J ends lost 4 bases and 8 bases respectively, with 14 bases between them. The CDR3 sequence: CASSSRDFGGYTF. The DNA for the CDR3 is TGTGCCAGCAGTTCCCGGGACTTCGGGGGCTACACCTTC.

With regard to this clonotype: This may arise from a read error, as a much more abundant clone is one base away. CDR3 residues: CASSPDRKDRQYF. The CDR3 nucleotides are TGTGCCAGCAGCCCCGACCGCAAAGATAGGCAGTATTTT. This chain uses TRBV7-8 with TRBJ2-3, with no clear D. CDR1 and CDR2 (germline): SGHVS, FQNEAQ. This CDR3 contains 13 residues.

The table lists this clonotype with many counts. The chain employs TRBV7-2 and TRBJ1-2; 8 bases are shared with TRBD1. Germline loops: CDR1 SGHTA, CDR2 FQGNSA. The CDR3 sequence is 18 residues long. V dropped 2 bases and J dropped 9; count of bases not matched to a gene: 20. The CDR3: CASSLRGQGAMYFLSYTF. The CDR3 bases are TGTGCCAGCAGCTTAAGAGGGCAGGGGGCCATGTACTTCTTGAGCTACACCTTC.

The genes are TRBV18 and TRBJ2-3; D unresolved. CDR3 length: 15 amino acids. Germline CDR1 is KGHSH and CDR2 is LQKENI. V gave up 2 bases and J gave up 0 bases, with 9 bases separating them. CDR3 bases: TGTGCCAGCTCACCAGGACGACGGAGCACAGATACGCAGTATTTT. Its protein is CASSPGRRSTDTQYF.

The rearrangement links TRBV2 to TRBJ2-1; D perhaps matches TRBD1 (6 bases). V lost 0 bases, J lost 2 bases, and 11 bases lay in between. This CDR3 is 16 amino acids long. Germline V lookup: CDR1 SNHLY, CDR2 FYNNEI. The CDR3 loop is CASSEAGQSTYNEQFF. The CDR3 coding sequence is TGTGCCAGCAGTGAAGCCGGACAGAGCACCTACAATGAGCAGTTCTTC. The full variable domain, rest sourced from reference TRBV2 and TRBJ2-1, is EPEVTQTPSHQVTQMGQEVILRCVPISNHLYFYWYRQILGQKVEFLVSFYNNEISEKSEIFDDQFSVERPDGSNFTLKIRSTKLEDSAMYFCASSEAGQSTYNEQFFGPGTRLTVL.

This clonotype appeared a few times. The CDR3 sequence is CASCASGVETQYF. Written as DNA, the CDR3 is TGTGCCAGCTGCGCTTCAGGCGTGGAGACCCAGTACTTC. This chain links TRBV27 with TRBJ2-5; D ambiguous. CDR3 size: 13 residues. Per the germline V gene, CDR1 is MNHEY and CDR2 is SMNVEV (reference sequence). V was trimmed by 8 bases and J by 5 bases, leaving 15 bases between them.

This chain connects TRBV10-2 to TRBJ2-1, with D perhaps matching TRBD1 or TRBD2 (5 bases each). The germline V gene encodes CDR1 WSHSY and CDR2 SAAADI. Trimming pared 6 bases from V and 2 bases from J, leaving 17 bases between. CDR3 length: 16 amino acids. The CDR3 is CASSDPRGVPYNEQFF. The CDR3 region has the DNA TGCGCCAGCAGCGACCCGAGGGGTGTTCCCTACAATGAGCAGTTCTTC.

This clonotype was observed a handful of times. V and J are TRBV12-3 or TRBV12-4 and TRBJ2-1, with D maybe TRBD1 (6 bases). This CDR3 spans 13 amino acids. V shed 3 bases and J shed 9 bases, with 12 bases lying between them. CDR3 loop: CASSLGTSPEQFF. CDR3 coding DNA: TGTGCCAGCAGTTTGGGGACATCCCCTGAGCAGTTCTTC.

There are a few counts of this clonotype. The V and J genes are TRBV20-1 and TRBJ2-3, with TRBD2 identical over 15 bases. Germline values: CDR1 DFQATT, CDR2 SNEGSKA (reference sequence). The CDR3 length is 15 residues. V lost 5 bases to trimming and J lost 6 bases; unmatched junction nucleotides: 6. The CDR3 protein is CSARTSGGARDTQYF. The CDR3 nucleotides read TGCAGTGCTCGGACTAGCGGGGGGGCCAGGGATACGCAGTATTTT.

This clonotype showed up just a few times. The CDR3 reads CASSFPYPVEQYF. The CDR3 bases are TGTGCCAGCAGCTTCCCCTATCCAGTCGAGCAGTACTTC. The V call is TRBV5-5, the J call TRBJ2-7; D not certain. CDR1 is SGHKS and CDR2 is YYEKEE in the germline V gene (reference sequence). V was clipped by 2 bases and J by 6 bases, with 12 bases between them. The CDR3 extends over 13 amino acids.

The CDR3 loop is CASSLGDMHSYEQYF. In DNA, the CDR3 is TGTGCCAGCAGCTTAGGGGACATGCACTCCTACGAGCAGTACTTC. The chain links TRBV7-9 to TRBJ2-7; tentatively, D is TRBD1 (6 bases). This CDR3 is 15 amino acids long. V was pared by 1 base and J by 0 bases, with 10 bases between. Germline values: CDR1 SEHNR, CDR2 FQNEAQ (reference sequence).

This rearrangement joins TRBV5-5 to TRBJ1-2, with D unresolved. The germline gives CDR1 SGHKS, CDR2 YYEKEE (reference sequence). V dropped 3 bases and J dropped 3 bases, with 9 bases sitting between them. The CDR3 sequence is 13 residues long. CDR3 nucleotide sequence: TGTGCCAGCAGCTCATGGGGTGACTATGGCTACACCTTC. Translated: CASSSWGDYGYTF.

The CDR3 sequence: CASSLGDGYNSPLHF. DNA for the CDR3: TGTGCCAGCAGTTTAGGGGACGGTTATAATTCACCCCTCCACTTT. The chain employs TRBV27 and TRBJ1-6; tentative D call: TRBD1 (5 bases). With 2 bases removed from V and 4 bases from J, the gap between germline ends came to 9 bases. The CDR3 spans 15 residues. CDR1 is MNHEY, CDR2 SMNVEV, per germline (reference sequence).

A few counts support this clonotype. The chain joins TRBV7-6 to TRBJ2-3, with D possibly being TRBD1 or TRBD2 (5 bases each). Germline CDR1 reads SGHVS; CDR2 reads FNYEAQ. This CDR3 contains 15 residues. Trimming left V 2 bases short and J 2 bases short, with 11 bases between. CDR3 sequence (DNA): TGTGCCAGCAGCTTAAGGGTGGGGGACACAGATACGCAGTATTTT. This encodes CASSLRVGDTDTQYF. Combining the CDR3 with reference TRBV7-6 and TRBJ2-3 gives the whole variable domain GAGVSQSPRYKVTKRGQDVALRCDPISGHVSLYWYRQALGQGPEFLTYFNYEAQQDKSGLPNDRFSAERPEGSISTLTIQRTEQRDSAMYRCASSLRVGDTDTQYFGPGTRLTVL.

In this sample, this clonotype turned up a few times. The chain employs TRBV12-5 and TRBJ2-1; D perhaps matches TRBD2 (7 bases). There are 16 residues in the CDR3. Germline loops: CDR1 LGHNT, CDR2 FRNRAP. V was cut by 2 bases and J by 1 base, with 12 bases left in between. CDR3 in amino acids: CASGLRAGASYNEQFF. The CDR3 region has the DNA TGTGCTAGTGGTTTGAGGGCGGGGGCGTCCTACAATGAGCAGTTCTTC.

This clonotype occurred a few times. The chain is built from TRBV7-9 and TRBJ2-3; TRBD1 matches 8 bases. The J segment lost 2 bases and the V segment lost 4 bases, leaving 5 bases of the junction unmatched. CDR1 SEHNR and CDR2 FQNEAQ come from the germline V gene (reference sequence). CDR3 length: 15 amino acids. Here the CDR3 reads CASSSPGQDTDTQYF. CDR3 DNA: TGTGCCAGCAGCTCGCCGGGACAGGACACAGATACGCAGTATTTT. Drawing the rest from reference TRBV7-9 and TRBJ2-3, the complete variable domain is DTGVSQNPRHKITKRGQNVTFRCDPISEHNRLYWYRQTLGQGPEFLTYFQNEAQLEKSRLLSDRFSAERPKGSFSTLEIQRTEQGDSAMYLCASSSPGQDTDTQYFGPGTRLTVL.

This clonotype has more than one count but fewer than ten. The gene calls are TRBV7-9 and TRBJ2-7, with 7 bases aligning to TRBD1. V shed 5 bases, J shed 3 bases, and the junction held 13 bases outside the gene matches. CDR1 and CDR2 from the germline V gene are SEHNR and FQNEAQ (reference sequence). CDR3 length: 16 amino acids. The CDR3 DNA is TGTGCCAGCAGCCCCTCTAGGACAGGCGATCACTACGAGCAGTACTTC. Encoded protein: CASSPSRTGDHYEQYF.

The chain links TRBV20-1 to TRBJ1-5; 7 bases line up with TRBD1. From germline, CDR1 is DFQATT and CDR2 SNEGSKA (reference sequence). V gave up 1 base and J gave up 7 bases; unmatched junction bases: 16. This CDR3 is built from 17 residues. The CDR3 DNA follows: TGCAGTGCTAGAGTGGTTCTACAGGGGTACCATCCCCAGCCCCAGCATTTT. It translates to CSARVVLQGYHPQPQHF.

Worth noting for this clonotype: A read error may produce the germline difference seen at one junction end. This chain uses TRBV7-9 with TRBJ2-7; D remains unclear. CDR3 length: 11 residues. Germline V gives CDR1 SEHNR, CDR2 FQNEAQ (reference sequence). The CDR3 nucleotides are TGTGTCAGCAGCTCTTGGGGCGAGCAGTACTTC. It translates to CVSSSWGEQYF.

This clonotype was counted many times. The chain joins TRBV10-3 to TRBJ1-1; D ambiguous. The CDR3 is made up of 15 amino acids. V was cut by 0 bases and J by 0 bases, with 8 bases left in between. Germline loops: CDR1 ENHRY, CDR2 SYGVKD. This CDR3 reads CAISESREMNTEAFF. DNA of the CDR3: TGTGCCATCAGTGAGTCCAGAGAAATGAACACTGAAGCTTTCTTT.

This clonotype has a count of ten or more. J is TRBJ1-2 and V is TRBV5-1, with 12 positions matching TRBD1. V lost 4 bases, J lost 2 bases, and 6 bases stayed unmatched. The germline V gene has CDR1 SGHRS and CDR2 YFSETQ. The CDR3 length is 16 residues. The chain's CDR3 is CASSGGTGGPNYGYTF. The CDR3 DNA is TGCGCCAGCAGCGGCGGGACAGGGGGCCCCAACTATGGCTACACCTTC.

The chain links TRBV25-1 to TRBJ1-1; D gene uncertain. Germline CDR1 is MGHDK and CDR2 is SYGVNS. This CDR3 is 12 amino acids long. The CDR3 DNA is TGTTACAGCAGTCGAAAGGGCACTGAAGCTTTCTTT. Translation: CYSSRKGTEAFF.

The J gene is TRBJ2-1, the V gene TRBV14; possible D gene TRBD1, 6 bases. In germline, CDR1 is SGHDN, CDR2 FVKESK. The ends were cut back, 0 bases at V and 4 bases at J, with 13 bases in the middle. The CDR3 has 16 amino acids. In DNA, the CDR3 is TGTGCCAGCAGCCAAGAAAGGGGGAATTGGTACAATGAGCAGTTCTTC. Translation: CASSQERGNWYNEQFF.

V and J are TRBV7-9 and TRBJ2-1, with D perhaps matching TRBD1 or TRBD2 (5 bases each). The CDR3 consists of 13 residues. V was cut by 5 bases and J by 7 bases, with 12 bases left in between. CDR1 is SEHNR, CDR2 FQNEAQ, per germline (reference sequence). The CDR3 DNA is TGTGCCAGCAGCGGGACGAGAAGGAATGAGCAGTTCTTC. This encodes CASSGTRRNEQFF.

This rearrangement joins TRBV6-1 to TRBJ2-3; TRBD1 agrees at 7 bases. Unmatched junction bases numbered 13, after V lost 3 bases and J lost 4 bases. This CDR3 has 17 residues. Germline CDR1 and CDR2: MNHNS and SASEGT. CDR3 sequence reads: CASSDRQAVGQADTQYF. Here the CDR3 DNA reads TGTGCCAGCAGTGACAGACAAGCGGTAGGACAGGCAGATACGCAGTATTTT.

This clonotype was detected many times. The rearrangement links TRBV7-2 to TRBJ2-7, with 8 bases lining up with TRBD2. Trimming took 1 base from V and 2 from J; bases not matched to a gene: 7. The CDR3 length is 16 residues. The germline CDR1 and CDR2 sequences are SGHTA and FQGNSA. The CDR3 DNA follows: TGTGCCAGCAGCTTAGTAGCGGGACTAGACCCCTACGAGCAGTACTTC. This sequence encodes CASSLVAGLDPYEQYF.